One sample yielded the 30 T cell receptor beta chains listed below, sequenced in a study of spatial heterogeneity in lung cancer. General study results and limits: Expanded alpha and beta TCR counts within tumors tracked tumor mutation counts.

Antigens of these TCRs are unknown. From the 5' RACE reads, TCRdb called clonotypes with MiXCR, one entry per CDR3 protein. The table records about 18,000 distinct CDR3 sequences, about 9.6% of them present only once. Described time point: sample taken at primary tumor resection. This material consisted of lung tumor tissue, taken at surgery. The receptor set was obtained from a female donor with early-stage non-small cell lung cancer.

This clonotype has a handful of counts. This beta chain lies outside the target of a library built for alpha chains; its clone size means little. This chain joins TRBV12-3 or TRBV12-4 and TRBJ2-7; the D is unclear. The V end lost 3 bases, the J end lost 3 bases, and 9 bases lay between the germline ends. This CDR3 is 13 amino acids long. The CDR3 DNA sequence: TGTGCCAGCAGTTTCGGCGCTGTCTACGAGCAGTACTTC. The encoded protein is CASSFGAVYEQYF.

This clonotype came up a few times. This beta chain turned up in a library designed for alpha chains; as an off-target read, its abundance says little. The chain is built from TRBV12-3 or TRBV12-4 and TRBJ1-1, with D tentatively TRBD1 (6 bases). Between the trimmed V and J ends, which lost 5 bases and 5 bases, there was a span of 15 bases. The CDR3 runs 14 residues. The CDR3, as DNA: TGTGCCAGCAGTCCACAGGGAGGAGGGACTGAAGCTTTCTTT. This encodes CASSPQGGGTEAFF.

On this clonotype itself: The library was designed around alpha chains, so this beta chain is a stray read whose abundance carries little weight. This chain joins TRBV6-1 and TRBJ1-3; maybe TRBD1 (5 bases). This CDR3 is built from 17 residues. Germline CDR1 MNHNS, CDR2 SASEGT. Trimming removed 0 bases at V and 0 bases at J, with 12 bases between. The CDR3 nucleotides read TGTGCCAGCAGTGAAGCGAACCCCGGGGGCTCTGGAAACACCATATATTTT. This codes for CASSEANPGGSGNTIYF.

This clonotype was seen repeatedly, ten times or more. As an off-target read in a library built for alpha chains, this beta chain has a frequency of little significance. This sequence joins TRBV5-1 and TRBJ1-4; 8 positions agree with TRBD1. Germline V gene lookup returns CDR1 SGHRS and CDR2 YFSETQ. V gave up 0 bases and J gave up 6 bases; unmatched junction bases: 1. This CDR3 is 14 amino acids long. The CDR3 DNA sequence: TGCGCCAGCAGCTTGGGGGGACAGGATGAAAAACTGTTTTTT. Its translation is CASSLGGQDEKLFF.

In this sample, this clonotype turned up a few times. Since the library was made to target alpha chains, this beta chain is a stray read and its abundance is not meaningful. The rearrangement links TRBV29-1 to TRBJ1-2; unclear D gene. The CDR3 covers 12 residues. The V end lost 0 bases, the J end lost 6 bases, and 8 bases lay between the germline ends. Germline assignment: CDR1 SQVTM and CDR2 ANQGSEA. CDR3 loop: CSVEDQADGYTF. CDR3 sequence (DNA): TGCAGCGTTGAAGACCAGGCAGATGGCTACACCTTC.

With respect to this clonotype: This beta chain is off target for a library built for alpha chains, so its abundance means little. V gene TRBV9 combines with J gene TRBJ2-1; 12 bases align to TRBD2. J was trimmed by 6 bases and V by 0 bases; bases with no gene match: 4. This CDR3 is built from 16 residues. The germline V gene has CDR1 SGDLS and CDR2 YYNGEE. The DNA for the CDR3 is TGTGCCAGCAGCGTAGCTGGACTAGCGGGGATCAATGAGCAGTTCTTC. Residues: CASSVAGLAGINEQFF.

There are many counts of this clonotype. This beta chain slipped into a library made for alpha chains as a stray read, so its size is not meaningful. The rearrangement joins TRBV29-1 to TRBJ1-3, with 8 positions matching TRBD1. The CDR3 is 15 amino acids. V lost 5 bases to trimming and J lost 0 bases; unmatched junction nucleotides: 6. Germline V gene data show CDR1 as SQVTM and CDR2 as ANQGSEA. The CDR3 DNA sequence: TGCAGCGTTCGGACAGGGACTAACTCTGGAAACACCATATATTTT. Translation gives CSVRTGTNSGNTIYF.

This clonotype was picked up many times. With the library built for alpha chains, this beta chain is off target and its frequency is not meaningful. The chain couples TRBV2 to TRBJ2-2; possibly TRBD1 for D (6 bases). The CDR3 consists of 16 residues. The V and J ends lost 6 bases and 5 bases respectively, with 19 bases between them. CDR1 and CDR2 from the germline V gene are SNHLY and FYNNEI. The CDR3 loop is CASSSAGNRGTGELFF. The CDR3 bases are TGTGCCAGCAGCTCTGCAGGGAATAGGGGGACCGGGGAGCTGTTTTTT. Using reference TRBV2 and TRBJ2-2 for the parts outside the CDR3, the full variable domain is EPEVTQTPSHQVTQMGQEVILRCVPISNHLYFYWYRQILGQKVEFLVSFYNNEISEKSEIFDDQFSVERPDGSNFTLKIRSTKLEDSAMYFCASSSAGNRGTGELFFGEGSRLTVL.

In its sample, this clonotype was seen many times. This beta chain is an unintended read in a library built for alpha chains; its size means little. V and J are TRBV28 and TRBJ2-1, with TRBD1 matching 10 bases. J lost 4 bases, V lost 6 bases, and 6 bases had no gene match. Germline CDR1 is MDHEN and CDR2 is SYDVKM. The length of the CDR3 is 15 residues. CDR3 amino acids: CASRTGGGEYNEQFF. In nucleotides, the CDR3 is TGTGCCAGCAGGACAGGGGGCGGTGAATACAATGAGCAGTTCTTC.

This clonotype occurred once. Since the library was made to target alpha chains, this beta chain is a stray read and its abundance is not meaningful. This chain uses TRBV11-2 with TRBJ1-1; the D gene is possibly TRBD1 (5 bases). There are 13 residues in the CDR3. In germline, CDR1 is SGHAT, CDR2 FQNNGV. The V end lost 6 bases, the J end lost 6 bases, and 14 bases lay between the germline ends. As DNA, the CDR3 is TGTGCCAGCAGTCCGGGACCGCCGCCTGAAGCTTTCTTT. Translating it yields CASSPGPPPEAFF.

This clonotype is judged medium-sized. This beta chain is a stray read from a library made for alpha chains; its abundance is not meaningful. The chain links TRBV9 to TRBJ2-2; D unclear. Trimming removed 7 bases at V and 4 bases at J, with 11 bases between. This CDR3 is built from 13 residues. Germline V gene lookup returns CDR1 SGDLS and CDR2 YYNGEE. The CDR3 region is CASGKGPTGELFF. The CDR3 DNA reads TGTGCCAGCGGTAAGGGCCCCACCGGGGAGCTGTTTTTT.

As to this clonotype: This beta chain was picked up by a library intended for alpha chains and is off target, so its count carries little meaning. The gene calls are TRBV18 and TRBJ1-5; 9 bases are a match to TRBD1. Per the germline V gene, CDR1 is KGHSH and CDR2 is LQKENI. With V trimmed by 5 bases and J by 5 bases, 7 bases remained unmatched. The CDR3 is 15 amino acids. The CDR3 DNA reads TGTGCCAGCTCAGCTCTACAGGGGGCGGATCAGCCCCAGCATTTT. This sequence encodes CASSALQGADQPQHF.

A word on this clonotype: With the library built for alpha chains, this beta chain is off target and its frequency is not meaningful. CDR3 amino acids: CASRGQGYNSPLHF. The CDR3 nucleotides read TGTGCCAGCAGGGGACAGGGCTATAATTCACCCCTCCACTTT. This chain connects TRBV12-3 or TRBV12-4 to TRBJ1-6, with 9 bases aligning to TRBD1. The CDR3 is 14 amino acids. V was pared by 6 bases and J by 3 bases, with 0 bases of the junction left unmatched.

This clonotype was observed at least ten times. In a library made to pick up alpha chains, this beta chain is a stray read with a size that means little. The V and J genes are TRBV11-2 and TRBJ2-5; D gene uncertain. V was trimmed by 0 bases and J by 4 bases, leaving 0 bases between them. Germline assignment: CDR1 SGHAT and CDR2 FQNNGV. The CDR3 is 11 amino acids. The CDR3 reads CASSLEETQYF. The DNA for the CDR3 is TGTGCCAGCAGCTTAGAAGAGACCCAGTACTTC. Based on the CDR3 plus reference TRBV11-2 and TRBJ2-5, the full variable domain is EAGVAQSPRYKIIEKRQSVAFWCNPISGHATLYWYQQILGQGPKLLIQFQNNGVVDDSQLPKDRFSAERLKGVDSTLKIQPAKLEDSAVYLCASSLEETQYFGPGTRLLVL.

This clonotype was recorded a few times. Within a library made for alpha chains, this beta chain is off target, and its count is uninformative. The chain recombines TRBV3-1 with TRBJ1-1, with D possibly TRBD1 on 6 matching bases. The germline V and J ends were trimmed by 1 base and 3 bases, with 9 bases remaining between them. Germline V gene sequence: CDR1 LGHDT, CDR2 YNNKEL (reference sequence). The CDR3 has 14 residues. The CDR3 loop is CASSQVQGYTEAFF. Written as DNA, the CDR3 is TGTGCCAGCAGCCAAGTTCAGGGGTACACTGAAGCTTTCTTT. The full variable domain, rest sourced from reference TRBV3-1 and TRBJ1-1, is DTAVSQTPKYLVTQMGNDKSIKCEQNLGHDTMYWYKQDSKKFLKIMFSYNNKELIINETVPNRFSPKSPDKAHLNLHINSLELGDSAVYFCASSQVQGYTEAFFGQGTRLTVV.

This clonotype was counted a few times. The library was designed around alpha chains, so this beta chain is a stray read whose abundance carries little weight. The gene calls are TRBV13 and TRBJ2-3, with unresolved D. The V and J ends lost 5 bases and 2 bases respectively, with 2 bases between them. CDR1 PRHDT and CDR2 FYEKMQ come from the germline V gene (reference sequence). The CDR3 contains 11 residues. The CDR3 is CASSITDTQYF. The CDR3 nucleotides are TGTGCCAGCAGCATCACAGATACGCAGTATTTT.

This clonotype was picked up a small number of times. The library was built for alpha chains, so this beta chain is an off-target read and its size means little. This chain links TRBV11-2 with TRBJ2-5; tentative D call: TRBD2 (7 bases). Per germline, CDR1 SGHAT and CDR2 FQNNGV. This CDR3 has 16 residues. V lost 0 bases and J 4 bases, leaving 15 bases between the germline ends. The CDR3 loop is CASSLDGGAIVETQYF. The CDR3 nucleotides read TGTGCCAGCAGCTTAGATGGGGGGGCAATTGTAGAGACCCAGTACTTC.

About this clonotype: A library made for alpha chains picked up this beta chain off target, so its size means little. The chain recombines TRBV11-2 with TRBJ1-5, with D uncertain. Germline CDR1 SGHAT, CDR2 FQNNGV. This CDR3 contains 13 residues. The V end was cut by 1 base, the J end by 5 bases, with 6 bases between. This chain's CDR3 is CASSLGTDQPQHF. In DNA, the CDR3 is TGTGCCAGCAGCTTAGGGACGGATCAGCCCCAGCATTTT.

This clonotype was counted only a few times. This beta chain is a stray read from a library made for alpha chains; its abundance is not meaningful. The chain recombines TRBV6-2 or TRBV6-3 with TRBJ2-7; D unclear. Trimming took off 6 bases at V and 0 bases at J, with 18 bases between the two ends. The CDR3 totals 16 residues. Germline V lookup: CDR1 MNHEY, CDR2 SVGEGT. CDR3 region: CASSRGVSSSSYEQYF. The CDR3 nucleotides are TGTGCCAGCAGCCGAGGAGTGTCATCGAGCTCCTACGAGCAGTACTTC.

The table lists this clonotype with a few counts. A library made for alpha chains picked up this beta chain off target, so its size means little. V and J are TRBV7-6 and TRBJ1-5; 7 bases match TRBD1. The CDR3 runs to 17 residues. The germline V gene encodes CDR1 SGHVS and CDR2 FNYEAQ. J lost 1 base, V lost 2 bases, and 8 bases had no gene match. CDR3 sequence reads: CASSLSVATGSNQPQHF. The CDR3 nucleotides read TGTGCCAGCAGCTTAAGTGTCGCGACAGGGAGCAATCAGCCCCAGCATTTT.

This clonotype was recorded many times. This beta chain is an off-target read within a library intended for alpha chains, so its frequency means little. CDR3 coding DNA: TGTGCCAGCAGTGGTCAGGGAAGGGATGGCTACACCTTC. Translated: CASSGQGRDGYTF. The chain joins TRBV2 to TRBJ1-2; tentatively, D is TRBD1 (5 bases). CDR1 SNHLY and CDR2 FYNNEI come from the germline V gene. V lost 4 bases and J 6 bases, leaving 12 bases between the germline ends. The CDR3 totals 13 residues.

As regards this clonotype: One end of the junction does not line up with germline, which may come from a read error. The library was built for alpha chains, so this beta chain is an off-target read and its size means little. The genes are TRBV4-1 and TRBJ1-3; D is uncertain. Germline V lookup: CDR1 MGHRA, CDR2 YSYEKL. The CDR3 sequence is 15 residues long. DNA for the CDR3: TGCGCCAACAGCCAAGGAGGTTCCTCTGGAAACACCATATATTTT. Translated: CANSQGGSSGNTIYF.

This clonotype was observed many times. This beta chain appears as a stray read in a library generated for alpha chains; its size is not informative. The chain joins TRBV4-2 to TRBJ1-2; perhaps TRBD1 as D (5 bases). Trimming cost V 0 bases and J 2 bases, with 10 bases left between them. The germline CDR1 and CDR2 sequences are LGHNA and YNFKEQ. CDR3 length equals 15 residues. This CDR3 is CASSQEAGGNYGYTF. CDR3 in DNA: TGTGCCAGCAGCCAAGAGGCCGGGGGAAACTATGGCTACACCTTC.

Comments on this clonotype: This beta chain is off target for a library built for alpha chains, so its abundance means little. The chain uses TRBV7-2 and TRBJ2-1; no clear D. The V end lost 5 bases, the J end lost 8 bases, and 10 bases lay between the germline ends. The V gene's germline CDR1 is SGHTA and CDR2 FQGNSA. This CDR3 has 12 amino acids. The CDR3, as DNA: TGTGCCAGCAGCCTTCGATGGGATGAGCAGTTCTTC. Protein: CASSLRWDEQFF.

Details on this clonotype: A read error may account for a junction end that differs from germline. This beta chain turned up in a library designed for alpha chains; as an off-target read, its abundance says little. The chain is built from TRBV7-2 and TRBJ1-5; 11 bases line up with TRBD1. The V gene's germline CDR1 is SGHTA and CDR2 FQGNSA. This CDR3 is 18 amino acids long. Written as DNA, the CDR3 is TGTGCCAGCAGCGTCAGTCGGACAGGGGGCGCGGGCAATCAGGCCCAGCATTTT. As protein: CASSVSRTGGAGNQAQHF.

This clonotype was recorded many times. This beta chain is a stray read from a library made for alpha chains; its abundance is not meaningful. The V and J genes are TRBV6-4 and TRBJ2-3, with 9 bases identical to TRBD2. From germline, CDR1 is MRHNA and CDR2 SNTAGT. The CDR3 has 14 amino acids. V was clipped by 3 bases and J by 4 bases; unmatched bases: 2. The CDR3 sequence is CASSERGGPDTQYF. The CDR3 DNA follows: TGTGCCAGCAGTGAGCGGGGGGGCCCAGATACGCAGTATTTT.

This clonotype was counted at least ten times. For a library built for alpha chains, this beta chain is a stray read; little rests on its size. The chain uses TRBV10-3 and TRBJ1-2; D possibly corresponds to TRBD1 (5 bases). This CDR3 region has 16 residues. The ends were cut back, 0 bases at V and 13 bases at J, with 24 bases in the middle. Germline V gene sequence: CDR1 ENHRY, CDR2 SYGVKD. CDR3 sequence: CAISESSGQPAERGTF. CDR3 nucleotides: TGTGCCATCAGTGAGTCGTCGGGCCAGCCCGCCGAAAGGGGCACCTTC.

Only a few counts were recorded for this clonotype. In a library made to pick up alpha chains, this beta chain is a stray read with a size that means little. V is TRBV15 and J is TRBJ2-2; D uncertain. Germline loops: CDR1 LNHNV, CDR2 YYDKDF (reference sequence). The CDR3 contains 13 residues. Between the trimmed V and J ends, which lost 0 bases and 6 bases, there was a span of 5 bases. This chain's CDR3 is CATSRERPGELFF. CDR3 DNA sequence: TGTGCCACCAGCAGAGAACGTCCCGGGGAGCTGTTTTTT. Filled out from reference TRBV15 and TRBJ2-2, the complete variable domain reads DAMVIQNPRYQVTQFGKPVTLSCSQTLNHNVMYWYQQKSSQAPKLLFHYYDKDFNNEADTPDNFQSRRPNTSFCFLDIRSPGLGDTAMYLCATSRERPGELFFGEGSRLTVL.

This clonotype was detected many times. This beta chain is a stray sequence in a library constructed for alpha chains; its clone size is not meaningful. The genes are TRBV11-3 and TRBJ2-3; TRBD2 matches at 13 bases. V shed 5 bases, J shed 5 bases, and the junction held 7 bases outside the gene matches. Germline values: CDR1 SGHNT, CDR2 YENEEA. The CDR3 covers 16 residues. CDR3 sequence reads: CASSPRTSGGLDTQYF. As DNA, the CDR3 is TGTGCCAGCAGCCCTCGGACTAGCGGGGGTTTAGATACGCAGTATTTT.

This clonotype was detected a few times. This beta chain lies outside the target of a library built for alpha chains; its clone size means little. The gene calls are TRBV6-5 and TRBJ1-3; D is uncertain. V was trimmed by 0 bases and J by 0 bases, leaving 9 bases between them. The CDR3 contains 16 residues. Looked up from germline, CDR1 is MNHEY and CDR2 is SVGAGI. The CDR3 DNA is TGTGCCAGCAGTTACTCGAGGTCCAGCTCTGGAAACACCATATATTTT. It yields the protein CASSYSRSSSGNTIYF.